Sequencing of this TCR beta chain was carried out in a study of T-cell reconstitution after alpha-beta-depleted transplantation in children. Study-wide points: T-cell counts and diversity at one year post-transplant came mainly from newly produced T cells. The study traced high day-60 TCRbeta diversity in some patients to surviving recipient T cells and thymic progenitors. Reportedly, alpha-beta T cells present about two months post-transplant originated from several hundred expanded clones of graft origin.

Unique molecular identifiers were used to barcode this TCRbeta library. TCRdb reanalysed the PCR reads using MiXCR and keeps one entry per CDR3 protein. The table records about 7,900 distinct CDR3 sequences, about 32% of them present only once. The table lists this clonotype with many counts. Its antigen is currently unknown. This TCR was recovered from a boy under two years old who had a stem cell transplant for SCID, so the T cells may come from the graft donor. This specimen was peripheral blood, taken 60 days after TCRalphabeta/CD19-depleted stem cell transplant.

This chain's CDR3 is CSALRALYGYTF. The CDR3 DNA reads TGCAGTGCTCTCCGGGCTCTCTATGGCTACACCTTC. The rearrangement links TRBV20-1 to TRBJ1-2; D is unresolved. The V end was cut by 5 bases, the J end by 4 bases, with 11 bases between. Per germline, CDR1 DFQATT and CDR2 SNEGSKA (reference sequence). The CDR3 has 12 residues.